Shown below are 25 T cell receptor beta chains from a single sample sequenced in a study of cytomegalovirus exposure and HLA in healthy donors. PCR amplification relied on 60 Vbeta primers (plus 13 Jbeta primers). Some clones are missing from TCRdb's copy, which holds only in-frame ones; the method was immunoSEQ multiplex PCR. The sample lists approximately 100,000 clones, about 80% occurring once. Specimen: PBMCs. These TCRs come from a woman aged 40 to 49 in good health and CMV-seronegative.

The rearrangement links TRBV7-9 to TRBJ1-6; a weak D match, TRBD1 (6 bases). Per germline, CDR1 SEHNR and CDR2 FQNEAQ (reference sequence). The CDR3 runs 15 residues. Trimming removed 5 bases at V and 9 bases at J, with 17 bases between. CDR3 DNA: TGTGCCAGCAGCATAGGCGGGGGCATAGGTTCACCCCTCCACTTT. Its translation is CASSIGGGIGSPLHF.

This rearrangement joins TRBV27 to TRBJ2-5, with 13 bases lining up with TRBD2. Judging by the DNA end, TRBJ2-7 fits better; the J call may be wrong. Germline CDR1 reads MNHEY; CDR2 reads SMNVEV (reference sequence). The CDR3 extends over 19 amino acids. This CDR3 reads CASSLFWGGGTSGTVEQYF. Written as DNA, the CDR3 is TGTGCCAGCAGTTTATTCTGGGGGGGCGGGACTAGCGGGACTGTCGAGCAGTACTTC.

CDR3 nucleotides: TGTGCCAGCAGCCGGGGAAGGGGATACCAAGAGACCCAGTACTTC. It is translated as CASSRGRGYQETQYF. The J gene is TRBJ2-5, the V gene TRBV14; TRBD1 might be the D (5 bases). The V gene lost 4 bases and the J gene lost 0 bases, with 12 bases spanning the gap. The CDR3 loop spans 15 amino acids. CDR1 SGHDN and CDR2 FVKESK come from the germline V gene. Complete variable domain (other parts from reference TRBV14 and TRBJ2-5): EAGVTQFPSHSVIEKGQTVTLRCDPISGHDNLYWYRRVMGKEIKFLLHFVKESKQDESGMPNNRFLAERTGGTYSTLKVQPAELEDSGVYFCASSRGRGYQETQYFGPGTRLLVL.

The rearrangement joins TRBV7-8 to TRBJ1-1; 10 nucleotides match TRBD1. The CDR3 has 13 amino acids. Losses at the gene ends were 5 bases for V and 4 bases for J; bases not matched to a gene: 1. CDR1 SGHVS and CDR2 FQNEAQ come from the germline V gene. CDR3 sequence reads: CASSRDRGTEAFF. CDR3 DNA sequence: TGTGCCAGCAGCCGGGACAGGGGCACTGAAGCTTTCTTT.

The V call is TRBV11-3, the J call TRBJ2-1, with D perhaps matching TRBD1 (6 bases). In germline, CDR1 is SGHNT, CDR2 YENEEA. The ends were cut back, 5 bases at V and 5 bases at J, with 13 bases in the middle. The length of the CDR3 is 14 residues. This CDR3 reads CASSTIGGDNEQFF. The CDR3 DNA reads TGTGCCAGCAGCACGATAGGGGGAGACAATGAGCAGTTCTTC.

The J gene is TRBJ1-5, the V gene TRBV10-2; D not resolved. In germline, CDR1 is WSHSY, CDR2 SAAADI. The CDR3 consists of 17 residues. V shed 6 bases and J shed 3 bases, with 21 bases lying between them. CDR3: CASSKRAPGDSNQPQHF. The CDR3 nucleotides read TGCGCCAGCAGCAAGCGGGCTCCGGGAGATTCCAATCAGCCCCAGCATTTT.

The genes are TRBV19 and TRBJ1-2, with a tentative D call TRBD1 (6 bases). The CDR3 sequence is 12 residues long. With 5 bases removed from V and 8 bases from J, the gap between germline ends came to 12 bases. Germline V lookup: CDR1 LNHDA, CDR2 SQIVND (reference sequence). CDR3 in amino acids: CASSPDSFGYTF. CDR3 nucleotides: TGTGCCAGTAGTCCGGACAGCTTCGGCTACACCTTC.

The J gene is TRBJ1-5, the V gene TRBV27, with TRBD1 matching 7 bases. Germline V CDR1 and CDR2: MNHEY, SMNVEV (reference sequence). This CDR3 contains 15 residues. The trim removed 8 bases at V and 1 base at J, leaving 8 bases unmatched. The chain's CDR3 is CASGVAGGSNQPQHF. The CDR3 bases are TGTGCCAGCGGGGTGGCAGGGGGGAGCAATCAGCCCCAGCATTTT.

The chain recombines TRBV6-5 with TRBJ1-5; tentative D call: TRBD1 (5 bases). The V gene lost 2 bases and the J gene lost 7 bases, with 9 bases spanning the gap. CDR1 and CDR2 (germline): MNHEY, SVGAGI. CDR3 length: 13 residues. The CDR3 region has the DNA TGTGCCAGCAGTTACGTAAGGGGACAGCCCCAGCATTTT. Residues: CASSYVRGQPQHF.

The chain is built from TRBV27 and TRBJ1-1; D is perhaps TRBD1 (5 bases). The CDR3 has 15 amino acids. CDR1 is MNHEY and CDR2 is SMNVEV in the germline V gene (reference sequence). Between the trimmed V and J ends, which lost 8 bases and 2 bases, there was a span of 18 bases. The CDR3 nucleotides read TGTGCCAGCCTCCCAGAGCGCCAGGGTAACACTGAAGCTTTCTTT. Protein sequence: CASLPERQGNTEAFF.

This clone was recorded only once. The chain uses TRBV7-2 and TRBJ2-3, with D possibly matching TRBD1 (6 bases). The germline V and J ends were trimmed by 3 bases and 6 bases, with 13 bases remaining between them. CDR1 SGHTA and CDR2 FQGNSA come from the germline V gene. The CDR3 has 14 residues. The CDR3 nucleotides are TGTGCCAGCAGCTTCGGGACAACAGGCGATACGCAGTATTTT. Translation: CASSFGTTGDTQYF.

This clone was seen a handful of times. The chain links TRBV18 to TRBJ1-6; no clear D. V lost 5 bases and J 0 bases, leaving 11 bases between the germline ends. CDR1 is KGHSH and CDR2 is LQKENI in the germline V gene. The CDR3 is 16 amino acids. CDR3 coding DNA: TGTGCCAGCTCAATAACCCGCAGCTCCTATAATTCACCCCTCCACTTT. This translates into CASSITRSSYNSPLHF.

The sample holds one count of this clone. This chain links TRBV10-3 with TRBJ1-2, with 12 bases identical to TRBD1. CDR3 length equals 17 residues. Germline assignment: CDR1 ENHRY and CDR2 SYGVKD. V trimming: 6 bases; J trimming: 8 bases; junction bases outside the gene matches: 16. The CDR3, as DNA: TGTGCCATCAGGCCGGGACAGGGGGCTGAGGCTGGATACGGCTACACCTTC. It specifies CAIRPGQGAEAGYGYTF.

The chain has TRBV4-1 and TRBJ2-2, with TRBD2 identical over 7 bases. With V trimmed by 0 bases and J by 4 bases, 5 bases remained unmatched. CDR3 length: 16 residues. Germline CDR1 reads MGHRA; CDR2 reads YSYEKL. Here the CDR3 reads CASSQEAGASTGELFF. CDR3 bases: TGCGCCAGCAGCCAAGAGGCGGGAGCGAGCACCGGGGAGCTGTTTTTT.

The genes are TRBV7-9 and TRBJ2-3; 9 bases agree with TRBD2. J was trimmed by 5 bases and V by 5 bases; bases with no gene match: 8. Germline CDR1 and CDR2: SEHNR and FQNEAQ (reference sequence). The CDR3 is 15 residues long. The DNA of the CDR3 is TGTGCCAGCAGCCCCGGACTAGCGTCTAAAGATACGCAGTATTTT. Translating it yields CASSPGLASKDTQYF.

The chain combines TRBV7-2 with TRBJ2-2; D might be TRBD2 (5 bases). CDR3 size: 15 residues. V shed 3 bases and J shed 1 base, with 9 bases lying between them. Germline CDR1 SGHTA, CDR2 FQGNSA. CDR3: CASSFGRGNTGELFF. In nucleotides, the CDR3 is TGTGCCAGCAGCTTCGGACGGGGGAACACCGGGGAGCTGTTTTTT.

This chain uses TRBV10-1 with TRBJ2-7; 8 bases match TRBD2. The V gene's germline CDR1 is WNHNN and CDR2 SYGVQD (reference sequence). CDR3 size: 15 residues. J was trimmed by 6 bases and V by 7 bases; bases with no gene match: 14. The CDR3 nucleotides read TGCGCCAGCAAAACGACTAGCGTGGATATTCCCGAGCAGTACTTC. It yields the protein CASKTTSVDIPEQYF.

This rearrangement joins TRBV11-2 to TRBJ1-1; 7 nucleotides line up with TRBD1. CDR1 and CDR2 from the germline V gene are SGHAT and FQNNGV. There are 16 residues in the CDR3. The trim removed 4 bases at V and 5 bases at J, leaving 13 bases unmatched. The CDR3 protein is CASSSGQDWSGTEAFF. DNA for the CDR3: TGTGCCAGCAGCTCCGGACAGGATTGGAGTGGTACTGAAGCTTTCTTT. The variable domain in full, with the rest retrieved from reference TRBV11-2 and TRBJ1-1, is EAGVAQSPRYKIIEKRQSVAFWCNPISGHATLYWYQQILGQGPKLLIQFQNNGVVDDSQLPKDRFSAERLKGVDSTLKIQPAKLEDSAVYLCASSSGQDWSGTEAFFGQGTRLTVV.

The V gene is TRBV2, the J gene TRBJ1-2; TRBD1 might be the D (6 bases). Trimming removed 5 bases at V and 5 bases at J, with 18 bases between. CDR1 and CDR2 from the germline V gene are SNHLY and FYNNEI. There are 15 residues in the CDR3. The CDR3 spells CASSTQPQGGYGYTF. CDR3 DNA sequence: TGTGCCAGCAGTACACAACCACAGGGTGGTTATGGCTACACCTTC.

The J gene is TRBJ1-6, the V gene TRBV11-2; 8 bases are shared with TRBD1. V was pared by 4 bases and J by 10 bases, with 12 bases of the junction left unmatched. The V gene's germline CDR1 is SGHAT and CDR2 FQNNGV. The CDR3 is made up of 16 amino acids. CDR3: CASSSDREGALSPLHF. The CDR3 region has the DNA TGTGCCAGCAGCTCGGACAGGGAAGGAGCCCTGTCACCCCTCCACTTT. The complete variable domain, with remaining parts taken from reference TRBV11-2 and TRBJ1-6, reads EAGVAQSPRYKIIEKRQSVAFWCNPISGHATLYWYQQILGQGPKLLIQFQNNGVVDDSQLPKDRFSAERLKGVDSTLKIQPAKLEDSAVYLCASSSDREGALSPLHFGNGTRLTVT.

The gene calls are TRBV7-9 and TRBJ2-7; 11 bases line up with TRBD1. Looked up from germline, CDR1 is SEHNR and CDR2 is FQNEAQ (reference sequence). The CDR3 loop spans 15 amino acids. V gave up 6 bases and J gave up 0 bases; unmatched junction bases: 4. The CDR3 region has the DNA TGTGCCAGCAGTAGCGGGACAGGGGGCTCCTACGAGCAGTACTTC. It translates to CASSSGTGGSYEQYF.

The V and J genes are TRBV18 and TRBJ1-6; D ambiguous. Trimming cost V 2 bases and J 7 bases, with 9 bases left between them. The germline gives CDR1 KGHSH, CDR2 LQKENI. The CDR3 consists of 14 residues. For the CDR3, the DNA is TGTGCCAGCTCACCATCAGGATCCAATTCACCCCTCCACTTT. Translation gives CASSPSGSNSPLHF.

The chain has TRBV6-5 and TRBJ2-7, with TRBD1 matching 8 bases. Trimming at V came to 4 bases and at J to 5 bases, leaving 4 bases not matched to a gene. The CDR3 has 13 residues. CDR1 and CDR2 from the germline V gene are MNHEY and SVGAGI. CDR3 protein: CASSFGQGDEQYF. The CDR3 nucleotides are TGTGCCAGCAGTTTCGGACAGGGAGACGAGCAGTACTTC.

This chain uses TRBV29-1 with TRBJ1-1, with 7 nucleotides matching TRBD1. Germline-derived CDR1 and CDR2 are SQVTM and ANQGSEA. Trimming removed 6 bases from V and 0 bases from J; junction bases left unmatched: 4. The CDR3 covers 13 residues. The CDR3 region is CSVLGQVNTEAFF. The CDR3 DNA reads TGCAGCGTCCTAGGACAGGTGAACACTGAAGCTTTCTTT.

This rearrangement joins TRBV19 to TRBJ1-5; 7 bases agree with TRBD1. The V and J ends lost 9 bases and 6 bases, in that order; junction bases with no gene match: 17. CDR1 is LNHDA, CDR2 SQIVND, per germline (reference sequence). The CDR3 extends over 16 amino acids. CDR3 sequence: CARPRDREGSAQPQHF. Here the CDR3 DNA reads TGTGCCAGACCCCGGGACAGAGAAGGCTCGGCTCAGCCCCAGCATTTT.